These 26 T cell receptor beta chains were all obtained from the same sample, sequenced in a study of identical twins. TCRdb itself ran the 5' RACE reads through MiXCR, one entry per CDR3 protein. The sample shows approximately 500,000 distinct CDR3 sequences, nearly 15% of them seen only once. This same sample was also taken into another study, of yellow fever vaccine responses in identical twins.

The sample comprised CD4+ T cells sorted from blood. These receptors originate from a woman aged 18-29 years in good health.

The table lists this clonotype with many counts. The chain has TRBV4-2 and TRBJ2-3; the D is unclear. This CDR3 contains 13 residues. The germline V gene has CDR1 LGHNA and CDR2 YNFKEQ. Trimming took 2 bases from V and 2 from J, leaving 5 bases between them. The DNA of the CDR3 is TGTGCCAGCAGCCAAAGGAACACAGATACGCAGTATTTT. Translation gives CASSQRNTDTQYF.

This sequence joins TRBV7-6 and TRBJ1-1; D is undetermined. CDR3 length: 10 amino acids. The V end lost 10 bases, the J end lost 11 bases, and 14 bases lay between the germline ends. Germline CDR1 SGHVS, CDR2 FNYEAQ. The CDR3 bases are TGTGCCAACCGGCGGGTTCGCGCTTTCTTT. It specifies CANRRVRAFF.

This sequence joins TRBV3-1 and TRBJ2-2, with a tentative D call TRBD1 (5 bases). The CDR3 extends over 13 amino acids. Deletions cut 2 bases from V and 4 bases from J, with 5 bases between. Germline V gene sequence: CDR1 LGHDT, CDR2 YNNKEL (reference sequence). The CDR3 nucleotides read TGTGCCAGCAGCCAAAGGGGCACCGGGGAGCTGTTTTTT. Translating it yields CASSQRGTGELFF.

This clonotype has more than one count but fewer than ten. The rearrangement joins TRBV20-1 to TRBJ2-2, with 10 bases lining up with TRBD2. The V and J ends lost 2 bases and 0 bases, in that order; junction bases with no gene match: 6. There are 17 residues in the CDR3. Germline V gene sequence: CDR1 DFQATT, CDR2 SNEGSKA (reference sequence). The CDR3 DNA follows: TGCAGTGCTAGACGGCTAGCGGGAGCGGCGAACACCGGGGAGCTGTTTTTT. Translating it yields CSARRLAGAANTGELFF.

The gene calls are TRBV5-1 and TRBJ2-5, with D possibly matching TRBD1 (6 bases). V lost 0 bases and J lost 5, with 17 bases in between. There are 16 residues in the CDR3. The V gene's germline CDR1 is SGHRS and CDR2 YFSETQ. CDR3 loop: CASSLVLQGPGETQYF. CDR3 coding DNA: TGCGCCAGCAGCTTGGTCCTACAGGGACCGGGGGAGACCCAGTACTTC.

This chain links TRBV19 with TRBJ1-2; 7 nucleotides match TRBD1. The CDR3 length is 13 residues. V lost 3 bases and J lost 3; bases outside the gene matches: 1. Germline V CDR1 and CDR2: LNHDA, SQIVND (reference sequence). CDR3: CASSMTGYYGYTF. DNA for the CDR3: TGTGCCAGTAGTATGACAGGGTACTATGGCTACACCTTC.

This clonotype was seen only a few times. The DNA for the CDR3 is TGTGCCAGCAGTGAAGGTATACGGCGGGGGGTCACAGATACGCAGTATTTT. As protein: CASSEGIRRGVTDTQYF. The rearrangement links TRBV2 to TRBJ2-3, with TRBD2 identical over 8 bases. V lost 1 base and J lost 2; bases outside the gene matches: 8. The germline V gene encodes CDR1 SNHLY and CDR2 FYNNEI. The CDR3 has 17 amino acids.

This clonotype was seen a few times. V gene TRBV12-3 or TRBV12-4 combines with J gene TRBJ2-7; 9 bases match TRBD1. The V gene end was trimmed by 4 bases and the J gene end by 7 bases; junction bases not matched to a gene: 5. CDR3 length equals 13 residues. The CDR3 region has the DNA TGTGCCAGCAGTTGGGACAGGGCTGGAGAGCAGTACGTC. Its translation is CASSWDRAGEQYV.

The chain has TRBV18 and TRBJ1-1; TRBD1 matches 7 bases. The V and J ends lost 3 bases and 5 bases, in that order; junction bases with no gene match: 6. In germline, CDR1 is KGHSH, CDR2 LQKENI. The CDR3 is 14 residues long. The CDR3 loop is CASSPARGKTEAFF. CDR3 DNA: TGTGCCAGCTCACCTGCCAGGGGGAAGACTGAAGCTTTCTTT.

In this sample, this clonotype turned up a few times. The chain carries TRBV6-1 and TRBJ1-1; D might be TRBD1 (6 bases). This CDR3 has 14 residues. Germline CDR1 and CDR2: MNHNS and SASEGT. Deletions cut 6 bases from V and 6 bases from J, with 17 bases between. The CDR3 here is CASSPTGLTAEAFF. DNA for the CDR3: TGTGCCAGCAGCCCGACAGGCCTAACTGCTGAAGCTTTCTTT.

The chain carries TRBV20-1 and TRBJ2-5; 7 bases are shared with TRBD1. Looked up from germline, CDR1 is DFQATT and CDR2 is SNEGSKA (reference sequence). The J segment lost 5 bases and the V segment lost 0 bases, leaving 3 bases of the junction unmatched. The CDR3 has 13 amino acids. CDR3 bases: TGCAGTGCTAGAGATTTACAGGGGGAGACCCAGTACTTC. It specifies CSARDLQGETQYF.

CDR3 residues: CSVDASSGTGGETQYF. CDR3 DNA sequence: TGCAGCGTTGATGCGTCTTCCGGGACAGGTGGGGAGACCCAGTACTTC. The chain is built from TRBV29-1 and TRBJ2-5, with 8 bases fitting TRBD1. Germline CDR1 and CDR2: SQVTM and ANQGSEA. This CDR3 is 16 amino acids long. V shed 3 bases and J 5 bases; nucleotides not matched to a gene: 14. Based on the CDR3 plus reference TRBV29-1 and TRBJ2-5, the full variable domain is SAVISQKPSRDICQRGTSLTIQCQVDSQVTMMFWYRQQPGQSLTLIATANQGSEATYESGFVIDKFPISRPNLTFSTLTVSNMSPEDSSIYLCSVDASSGTGGETQYFGPGTRLLVL.

The table lists this clonotype with many counts. The gene calls are TRBV3-1 and TRBJ2-1; D ambiguous. Germline V gene data show CDR1 as LGHDT and CDR2 as YNNKEL (reference sequence). The CDR3 runs to 16 residues. V was pared by 0 bases and J by 1 base, with 10 bases between. The CDR3 spells CASSQERFRSYNEQFF. The CDR3 DNA reads as TGTGCCAGCAGCCAAGAGCGGTTTCGGTCCTACAATGAGCAGTTCTTC.

The CDR3 DNA follows: TGTGCCAGCAGCCTTCAGGGACAGGGAACAGATACGCAGTATTTT. It is translated as CASSLQGQGTDTQYF. J is TRBJ2-3 and V is TRBV5-8; TRBD1 agrees at 9 bases. With 4 bases clipped from V and 3 bases from J, the junction kept 6 bases outside the gene matches. The CDR3 extends over 15 amino acids. CDR1 and CDR2 (germline): SGHTS, YDEGEE. The whole variable domain, filled in from reference TRBV5-8 and TRBJ2-3, reads EAGVTQSPTHLIKTRGQQATLRCSPISGHTSVYWYQQALGLGLQFLLWYDEGEERNRGNFPPRFSGRQFPNYSSELNVNALELEDSALYLCASSLQGQGTDTQYFGPGTRLTVL.

This clonotype occurred a few times. The J gene is TRBJ2-3, the V gene TRBV10-3, with TRBD1 matching 8 bases. The V segment lost 4 bases and the J segment 1 base; nucleotides outside the gene matches: 4. The germline V gene has CDR1 ENHRY and CDR2 SYGVKD. The CDR3 contains 15 residues. The CDR3 sequence is CAISATRGRTDTQYF. CDR3 bases: TGTGCCATCAGTGCAACCAGGGGGCGCACAGATACGCAGTATTTT.

This clonotype was seen more than once but under ten times. The chain has TRBV12-5 and TRBJ1-5; tentative D call: TRBD1 (5 bases). This CDR3 spans 17 amino acids. Germline V gene data show CDR1 as LGHNT and CDR2 as FRNRAP. The V end was cut by 0 bases, the J end by 8 bases, with 20 bases between. CDR3 loop: CASGLVLCWTSTKPQHF. CDR3 sequence (DNA): TGTGCTAGTGGTTTGGTACTTTGTTGGACAAGTACAAAGCCCCAGCATTTT.

This chain joins TRBV7-9 and TRBJ2-7; D gene unclear. CDR3 size: 16 residues. Germline assignment: CDR1 SEHNR and CDR2 FQNEAQ (reference sequence). Trimming removed 1 base from V and 0 bases from J, with 13 bases in between. This CDR3 reads CASSLGLCKSSYEQYV. The CDR3 nucleotides are TGTGCCAGCAGCTTAGGTTTGTGCAAGAGCTCCTACGAGCAGTACGTC.

The chain has TRBV10-3 and TRBJ2-2, with no clear D. Germline CDR1 and CDR2: ENHRY and SYGVKD. The V end lost 3 bases, the J end lost 8 bases, and 10 bases lay between the germline ends. This CDR3 has 13 residues. The CDR3 protein is CAISDPVRGELFF. CDR3 DNA: TGTGCCATCAGTGATCCAGTGCGGGGGGAGCTGTTTTTT.

This clonotype occurred once. V gene TRBV20-1 combines with J gene TRBJ1-6, with D possibly matching TRBD1 (5 bases). Trimming pared 4 bases from V and 9 bases from J, leaving 16 bases between. Germline CDR1 DFQATT, CDR2 SNEGSKA (reference sequence). This CDR3 is built from 14 residues. This CDR3 is CSAIYGTAISPLHF. DNA for the CDR3: TGCAGTGCTATATACGGGACCGCCATTTCACCCCTCCACTTT.

This clonotype was detected only once. This rearrangement joins TRBV15 to TRBJ2-7; maybe TRBD2 (6 bases). V shed 1 base and J shed 1 base, with 11 bases lying between them. Germline CDR1 and CDR2: LNHNV and YYDKDF (reference sequence). The CDR3 totals 15 residues. CDR3 residues: CATSRVEGRSYEQYF. Here the CDR3 DNA reads TGTGCCACCAGCAGAGTGGAGGGCAGATCCTACGAGCAGTACTTC.

This clonotype was counted only a few times. This chain connects TRBV7-7 to TRBJ2-6, with TRBD1 identical over 10 bases. CDR1 SSHAT and CDR2 FNYEAQ come from the germline V gene (reference sequence). The trim removed 5 bases at V and 4 bases at J, leaving 14 bases unmatched. The CDR3 consists of 19 residues. The CDR3 spells CASSDNFGTGVSGANVLTF. For the CDR3, the DNA is TGTGCCAGCAGCGATAATTTCGGGACAGGGGTATCCGGGGCCAACGTCCTGACTTTC.

The chain joins TRBV20-1 to TRBJ1-1; D is undetermined. Trimming stripped 7 bases from V and 5 bases from J, with 14 bases between. Germline CDR1 reads DFQATT; CDR2 reads SNEGSKA (reference sequence). There are 12 residues in the CDR3. CDR3: CSVPPLGTEAFF. DNA for the CDR3: TGCAGTGTACCTCCACTGGGGACTGAAGCTTTCTTT.

This clonotype came up many times. The rearrangement uses TRBV5-1 and TRBJ2-2; 7 bases are a match to TRBD2. Trimming removed 4 bases from V and 0 bases from J; junction bases left unmatched: 6. This CDR3 comprises 16 residues. CDR1 SGHRS and CDR2 YFSETQ come from the germline V gene. CDR3 DNA sequence: TGCGCCAGCAGCCTGGGGGGGATGGCGAACACCGGGGAGCTGTTTTTT. Its translation is CASSLGGMANTGELFF. The whole variable domain, filled in from reference TRBV5-1 and TRBJ2-2, reads KAGVTQTPRYLIKTRGQQVTLSCSPISGHRSVSWYQQTPGQGLQFLFEYFSETQRNKGNFPGRFSGRQFSNSRSEMNVSTLELGDSALYLCASSLGGMANTGELFFGEGSRLTVL.

This clonotype was picked up many times. This sequence joins TRBV7-3 and TRBJ2-3, with 9 nucleotides matching TRBD2. The germline V gene encodes CDR1 SGHTA and CDR2 FQGTGA. The CDR3 length is 12 residues. In DNA form, the CDR3 reads TGTATCGCGGGAGGGCTCAGAGATACGCAGTATTTT. Residues: CIAGGLRDTQYF.

This chain links TRBV2 with TRBJ2-3; D remains ambiguous. The CDR3 consists of 15 residues. V was shortened by 7 bases and J by 3 bases, with 17 bases between the two germline ends. Germline values: CDR1 SNHLY, CDR2 FYNNEI. The CDR3 nucleotides read TGTGCCAGCACCCCGAGTGGGGTATTGACAGATACGCAGTATTTT. Protein sequence: CASTPSGVLTDTQYF.

This clonotype was detected only a few times. The CDR3, as DNA: TGTGCCAGTAGTGAACTAGCGGGAGGTGGGGAGCAGTACTTC. It is translated as CASSELAGGGEQYF. The chain recombines TRBV19 with TRBJ2-7, with TRBD2 matching 12 bases. The CDR3 has 14 residues. Germline V gene data show CDR1 as LNHDA and CDR2 as SQIVND (reference sequence). V lost 5 bases to trimming and J lost 7 bases; unmatched junction nucleotides: 6.